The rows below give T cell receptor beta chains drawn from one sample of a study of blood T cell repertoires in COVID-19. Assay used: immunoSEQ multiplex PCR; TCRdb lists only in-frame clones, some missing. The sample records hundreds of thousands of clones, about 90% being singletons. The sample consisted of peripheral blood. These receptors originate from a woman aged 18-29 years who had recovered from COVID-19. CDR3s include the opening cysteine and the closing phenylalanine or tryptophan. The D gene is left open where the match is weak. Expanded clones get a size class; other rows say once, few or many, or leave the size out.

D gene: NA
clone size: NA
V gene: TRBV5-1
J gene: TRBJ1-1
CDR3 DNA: TGCGCCAGCAGCTTTGCTGGACAGAAAGTTAACACTGAAGCTTTCTTT
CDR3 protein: CASSFAGQKVNTEAFF

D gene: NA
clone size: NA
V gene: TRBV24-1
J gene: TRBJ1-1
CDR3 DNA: TGTGCCACCAGTGAGGGACAGAACACTGAAGCTTTCTTT
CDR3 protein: CATSEGQNTEAFF

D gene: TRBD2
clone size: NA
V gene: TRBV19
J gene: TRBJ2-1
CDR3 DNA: TGTGCCAGTAGAGATATGCCGGGACTAGCGGGACGAGACTACAATGAGCAGTTCTTC
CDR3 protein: CASRDMPGLAGRDYNEQFF

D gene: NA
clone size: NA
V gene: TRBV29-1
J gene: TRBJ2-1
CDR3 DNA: TGCAGCGTTGAACGGGATGGTGGGATCAGCTACAATGAGCAGTTCTTC
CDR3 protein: CSVERDGGISYNEQFF

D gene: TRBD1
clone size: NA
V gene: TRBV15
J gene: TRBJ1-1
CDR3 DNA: TGTGCCACCAGCACGGATGTCTGGACAGGGCGGCCGGACACTGAAGCTTTCTTT
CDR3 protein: CATSTDVWTGRPDTEAFF

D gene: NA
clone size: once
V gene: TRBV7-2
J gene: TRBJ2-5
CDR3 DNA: TGTGCCAGCAGATCAGGGATGCAAACGTCGTACCAAGAGACCCAGTACTTC
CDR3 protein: CASRSGMQTSYQETQYF

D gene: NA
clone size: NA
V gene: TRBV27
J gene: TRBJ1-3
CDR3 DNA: TGTGCCAGCAGTCCCGGGGGCTCTGGAAACACCATATATTTT
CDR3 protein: CASSPGGSGNTIYF

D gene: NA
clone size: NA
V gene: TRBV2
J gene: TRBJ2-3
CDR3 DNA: TGTGCCAGCAGTGAAGCCCCCCATAGCACAGATACGCAGTATTTT
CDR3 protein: CASSEAPHSTDTQYF

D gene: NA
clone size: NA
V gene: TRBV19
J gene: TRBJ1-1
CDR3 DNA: TGTGCCAGTAGTATCGGGTTCAAGGGGTACACTGAAGCTTTCTTT
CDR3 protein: CASSIGFKGYTEAFF

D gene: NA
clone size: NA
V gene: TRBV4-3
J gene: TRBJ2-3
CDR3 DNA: TGCGCCAGCAGCCAAGAGGCGACTAGACCAGATACGCAGTATTTT
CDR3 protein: CASSQEATRPDTQYF

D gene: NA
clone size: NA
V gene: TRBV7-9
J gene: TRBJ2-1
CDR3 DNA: TGTGCCAGCAGCTTGGGCGGGTCCGGAAACAATGAGCAGTTCTTC
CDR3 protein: CASSLGGSGNNEQFF

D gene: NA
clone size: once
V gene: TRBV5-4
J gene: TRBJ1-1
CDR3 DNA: TGTGCCAGCAGCTTGGCCATACAGAGAAACACTGAAGCTTTCTTT
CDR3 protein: CASSLAIQRNTEAFF

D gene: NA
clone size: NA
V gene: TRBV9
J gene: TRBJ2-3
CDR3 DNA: TGTGCCAGCAGCGCCCGACAGGGCACAGATACGCAGTATTTT
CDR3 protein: CASSARQGTDTQYF

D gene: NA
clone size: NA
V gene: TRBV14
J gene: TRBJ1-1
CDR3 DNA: TGTGCCAGCAGCCAAGAAAGCAGGGGAGCTTTCTTT
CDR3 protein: CASSQESRGAFF

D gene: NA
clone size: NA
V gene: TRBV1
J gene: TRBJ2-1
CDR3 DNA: TGCACCAGCAGCCAAGGAGCTAGTGAGCAGTTCTTC
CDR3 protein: CTSSQGASEQFF

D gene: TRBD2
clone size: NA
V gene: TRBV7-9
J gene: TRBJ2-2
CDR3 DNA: TGTGCCAGCAGCTTGACGAGCGGGAAAGCTCCGGGGGAGCTGTTTTTT
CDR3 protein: CASSLTSGKAPGELFF

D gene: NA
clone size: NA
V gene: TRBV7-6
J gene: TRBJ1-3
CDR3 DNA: TGTGCCAGCAGCTTAGCGCACAGCAACTCTGGAAACACCATATATTTT
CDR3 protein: CASSLAHSNSGNTIYF

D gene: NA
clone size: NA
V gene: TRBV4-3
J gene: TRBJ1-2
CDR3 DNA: TGCGCCAGCAGCCAAGAGGGGTCCGGGGCTAACTATGGCTACACCTTC
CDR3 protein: CASSQEGSGANYGYTF

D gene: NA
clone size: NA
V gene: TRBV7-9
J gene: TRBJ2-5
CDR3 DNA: TGTGCCAGCAGCTTTTGGCGGGACCAAGAGACCCAGTACTTC
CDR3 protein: CASSFWRDQETQYF

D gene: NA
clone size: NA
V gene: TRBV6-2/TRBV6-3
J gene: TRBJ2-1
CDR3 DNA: TGTGCCAGCAGTAGGTCTAGCGTGGACAATGAGCAGTTCTTC
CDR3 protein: CASSRSSVDNEQFF

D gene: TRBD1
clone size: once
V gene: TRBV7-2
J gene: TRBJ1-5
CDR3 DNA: TGTGCCAGCAGCTTAGCGGAGACAGGGGATCAGCATTTT
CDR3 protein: CASSLAETGDQHF

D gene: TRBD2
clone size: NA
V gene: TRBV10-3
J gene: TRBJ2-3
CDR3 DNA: TGTGCCATCAGTGACCCGGGACTAGCGTCCACAGATACGCAGTATTTT
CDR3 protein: CAISDPGLASTDTQYF

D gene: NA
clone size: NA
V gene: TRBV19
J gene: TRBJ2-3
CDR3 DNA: TGTGCCAGTAGTATTTTCCTCACAGATACGCAGTATTTT
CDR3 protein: CASSIFLTDTQYF

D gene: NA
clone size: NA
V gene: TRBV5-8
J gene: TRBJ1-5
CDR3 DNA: TGTGCCAGCAGGTCCAGGGGACAAGGCCAGCCCCAGCATTTT
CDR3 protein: CASRSRGQGQPQHF

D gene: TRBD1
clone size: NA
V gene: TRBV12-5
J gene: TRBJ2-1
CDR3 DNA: TGTGCTAGTGGTTTGGTACTGGGGACAGTCTACAATGAGCAGTTCTTC
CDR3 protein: CASGLVLGTVYNEQFF

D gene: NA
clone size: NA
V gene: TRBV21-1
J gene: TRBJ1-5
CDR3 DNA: TGTGCCAGCACCCAACAGGCAGGGGACACTTGGGGAAATCAGCCCCAGCATTTT
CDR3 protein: CASTQQAGDTWGNQPQHF

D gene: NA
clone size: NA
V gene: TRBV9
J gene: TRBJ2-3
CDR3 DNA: TGTGCCAGCAGCGCCTCGGGGCTAGCGAGCACAGATACGCAGTATTTT
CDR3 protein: CASSASGLASTDTQYF